These 28 T cell receptor beta chains were sequenced from one sample in a study of shared clonotypes between healthy human individuals. The method was immunoSEQ multiplex PCR; TCRdb's version includes in-frame clones alone and lacks a portion of them. The table records roughly 2.4 million clones, more than 90% of them present only once. Material for sequencing was naive CD4+ T cells sorted from blood. As for subset: CD45RA+ positively selected. All receptors come from a man aged 18 to 29 in good health.

The chain is built from TRBV28 and TRBJ2-6, with a possible D match to TRBD1 (6 bases). The CDR3 is made up of 19 amino acids. Germline CDR1 MDHEN, CDR2 SYDVKM. V lost 5 bases, J lost 0 bases, and 20 bases lay in between. For the CDR3, the DNA is TGTGCCAGCAGTCAATTCAGGGGATTCACTAGCTCTGGGGCCAACGTCCTGACTTTC. Its translation: CASSQFRGFTSSGANVLTF.

The rearrangement joins TRBV28 to TRBJ2-7; D is uncertain. Trimming stripped 3 bases from V and 1 base from J, with 7 bases between. Germline CDR1 reads MDHEN; CDR2 reads SYDVKM. This CDR3 has 13 amino acids. The CDR3 coding sequence is TGTGCCAGCAGTTTTGTCAGTTCCTACGAGCAGTACTTC. Its translation: CASSFVSSYEQYF.

The chain has TRBV11-2 and TRBJ2-7, with TRBD1 matching over 8 bases. V lost 5 bases to trimming and J lost 4 bases; unmatched junction nucleotides: 7. The CDR3 spans 14 residues. The germline V gene has CDR1 SGHAT and CDR2 FQNNGV. This chain's CDR3 is CASSPRGQGYEQYF. The CDR3 DNA follows: TGTGCCAGCAGCCCCCGAGGACAGGGATACGAGCAGTACTTC.

A word on this clone: One junction end does not reproduce the germline sequence, and a read error may be involved. The chain couples TRBV28 to TRBJ2-5, with a weak D call TRBD1 (5 bases). CDR1 MDHEN and CDR2 SYDVKM come from the germline V gene. The CDR3 is 13 residues long. The CDR3 protein is CASSTGFQGTQYF. For the CDR3, the DNA is TGTGCCAGCAGTACAGGATTTCAAGGGACCCAGTACTTC.

V usage is TRBV6-1 and J usage is TRBJ2-2; D gene unclear. CDR3 length equals 15 residues. The V end was cut by 8 bases, the J end by 5 bases, with 18 bases between. From germline, CDR1 is MNHNS and CDR2 SASEGT. CDR3 residues: CASASVGISTGELFF. Written as DNA, the CDR3 is TGTGCCAGCGCTTCGGTGGGCATTTCGACCGGGGAGCTGTTTTTT.

This chain connects TRBV2 to TRBJ1-4; no clear D gene. CDR1 SNHLY and CDR2 FYNNEI come from the germline V gene. The V end was cut by 4 bases, the J end by 3 bases, with 9 bases between. The length of the CDR3 is 14 residues. The CDR3 sequence is CASSVGRANEKLFF. DNA for the CDR3: TGTGCCAGCAGTGTCGGCCGAGCTAATGAAAAACTGTTTTTT.

The V and J genes are TRBV5-6 and TRBJ2-1; the D gene is possibly TRBD2 (6 bases). Trimming shortened V by 4 bases and J by 7 bases, and 18 bases separated the two germline ends. This CDR3 spans 15 amino acids. Germline V gene sequence: CDR1 SGHDT, CDR2 YYEEEE. Here the CDR3 DNA reads TGTGCCAGCAGCCCCTCCGGGAGATCATGGAATGAGCAGTTCTTC. This encodes CASSPSGRSWNEQFF.

The chain couples TRBV10-3 to TRBJ2-5, with 10 bases lining up with TRBD1. Per the germline V gene, CDR1 is ENHRY and CDR2 is SYGVKD. The CDR3 is made up of 14 amino acids. V gave up 6 bases and J gave up 4 bases; unmatched junction bases: 5. CDR3 loop: CAISGQGVGETQYF. In DNA, the CDR3 is TGTGCCATCAGCGGACAGGGGGTAGGAGAGACCCAGTACTTC.

For this clone: The sample holds other DNA sequences that translate to the same CDR3. The chain joins TRBV19 to TRBJ1-5; no clear D gene. Between the trimmed V and J ends, which lost 5 bases and 0 bases, there was a span of 5 bases. The CDR3 runs 13 residues. Germline V gene lookup returns CDR1 LNHDA and CDR2 SQIVND (reference sequence). The CDR3 DNA follows: TGTGCCAGTAGTTCTTCTAGCAATCAGCCCCAGCATTTT. Its translation: CASSSSSNQPQHF.

V and J are TRBV6-5 and TRBJ1-2; possible D gene TRBD1, 5 bases. CDR3 length: 13 residues. V shed 6 bases and J shed 4 bases, with 12 bases lying between them. Germline values: CDR1 MNHEY, CDR2 SVGAGI. CDR3 loop: CASSPGDGYGYTF. The CDR3 coding sequence is TGTGCCAGCAGCCCCGGGGACGGCTATGGCTACACCTTC.

This sequence joins TRBV5-4 and TRBJ2-1, with D maybe TRBD1 (5 bases). The V and J ends lost 2 bases and 13 bases respectively, with 16 bases between them. The length of the CDR3 is 13 residues. Germline V gene lookup returns CDR1 SGHNT and CDR2 YYREEE (reference sequence). The CDR3 sequence is CASSLKGIQEQFF. In DNA, the CDR3 is TGTGCCAGCAGCTTAAAGGGGATCCAGGAACAGTTCTTC.

The chain employs TRBV28 and TRBJ1-2, with D possibly TRBD1 on 6 matching bases. Between the trimmed V and J ends, which lost 7 bases and 6 bases, there was a span of 21 bases. Germline V gives CDR1 MDHEN, CDR2 SYDVKM. This CDR3 is 15 amino acids long. Here the CDR3 DNA reads TGTGCCAGCACCAAACCTCCAGGGGCTGCTAATGGCTACACCTTC. Its translation is CASTKPPGAANGYTF.

The V and J genes are TRBV5-1 and TRBJ2-7; D is uncertain. Trimming took 0 bases from V and 0 from J, leaving 7 bases between them. The CDR3 runs to 14 residues. CDR1 SGHRS and CDR2 YFSETQ come from the germline V gene. The CDR3 sequence is CASSLEGHSYEQYF. CDR3 DNA sequence: TGCGCCAGCAGCTTGGAAGGGCACTCCTACGAGCAGTACTTC.

V is TRBV1 and J is TRBJ1-4. TRBV1 is a pseudogene. The CDR3 contains 20 residues. In nucleotides, the CDR3 is TGCACCAGCAGCCGGCCTGAGAGAATTCCCGGTCTTGGAACTAATGAAAAACTGTTTTTT. It specifies CTSSRPERIPGLGTNEKLFF.

V gene TRBV2 combines with J gene TRBJ2-3, with a possible D match to TRBD2 (6 bases). V was shortened by 4 bases and J by 3 bases, with 11 bases between the two germline ends. Germline V CDR1 and CDR2: SNHLY, FYNNEI. The CDR3 sequence is 14 residues long. The DNA for the CDR3 is TGTGCCAGCAGTGGCCCCCGGGGGACAGATACGCAGTATTTT. It encodes CASSGPRGTDTQYF.

Comments on this clone: Other nucleotide sequences in the sample specify the same CDR3. The V call is TRBV5-4, the J call TRBJ2-3; D tentatively fits TRBD1 or TRBD2 (5 bases each). Trimming took 1 base from V and 1 from J, leaving 10 bases between them. There are 15 residues in the CDR3. Looked up from germline, CDR1 is SGHNT and CDR2 is YYREEE (reference sequence). CDR3 sequence: CASSLRGPGTDTQYF. In DNA form, the CDR3 reads TGTGCCAGCAGCTTGAGGGGACCGGGCACAGATACGCAGTATTTT.

The gene calls are TRBV9 and TRBJ1-3; D remains ambiguous. Deletions cut 7 bases from V and 4 bases from J, with 6 bases between. Germline V CDR1 and CDR2: SGDLS, YYNGEE. This CDR3 region has 11 residues. CDR3 DNA sequence: TGTGCCAGCCGCAGAGGAAACACCATATATTTT. Translated: CASRRGNTIYF.

The chain combines TRBV7-2 with TRBJ2-3, with D maybe TRBD2 (5 bases). The germline V and J ends were trimmed by 2 bases and 2 bases, with 14 bases remaining between them. CDR1 and CDR2 (germline): SGHTA, FQGNSA. The CDR3 loop spans 16 amino acids. CDR3 bases: TGTGCCAGCAGCTTATCTCCTAGCCCCGCCACAGATACGCAGTATTTT. This sequence encodes CASSLSPSPATDTQYF.

The chain recombines TRBV7-9 with TRBJ2-7, with a possible D match to TRBD2 (7 bases). The CDR3 loop spans 15 amino acids. In germline, CDR1 is SEHNR, CDR2 FQNEAQ (reference sequence). V was clipped by 5 bases and J by 2 bases, with 16 bases between them. The CDR3 spells CASSPYGGTTYEQYF. CDR3 DNA: TGTGCCAGCAGCCCCTACGGGGGGACAACCTACGAGCAGTACTTC.

The chain uses TRBV29-1 and TRBJ2-5, with D perhaps matching TRBD1 or TRBD2 (5 bases each). V dropped 7 bases and J dropped 1 base, with 10 bases sitting between them. This CDR3 region has 12 residues. Looked up from germline, CDR1 is SQVTM and CDR2 is ANQGSEA. The CDR3 sequence: CSATGGQETQYF. As DNA, the CDR3 is TGCAGCGCCACTGGGGGCCAAGAGACCCAGTACTTC.

The chain joins TRBV7-2 to TRBJ2-2, with no clear D. This CDR3 contains 14 residues. V was trimmed by 2 bases and J by 3 bases, leaving 7 bases between them. The germline CDR1 and CDR2 sequences are SGHTA and FQGNSA. The CDR3 region has the DNA TGTGCCAGCAGCTTATCAGTCCACACCGGGGAGCTGTTTTTT. It is translated as CASSLSVHTGELFF.

Concerning this clone: At the DNA level, this CDR3 is encoded by other sequences in the same sample as well. The rearrangement joins TRBV7-8 to TRBJ1-5; a possible D gene is TRBD1 (5 bases). The CDR3 is 15 amino acids. Trimming stripped 1 base from V and 1 base from J, with 8 bases between. The germline CDR1 and CDR2 sequences are SGHVS and FQNEAQ. CDR3 sequence (DNA): TGTGCCAGCAGCTTAGGCGGGGGGAGCAATCAGCCCCAGCATTTT. As protein: CASSLGGGSNQPQHF.

The rearrangement uses TRBV28 and TRBJ1-2, with TRBD1 identical over 7 bases. The CDR3 runs to 13 residues. Per germline, CDR1 MDHEN and CDR2 SYDVKM. The ends lost 2 bases at V and 12 bases at J; junction bases unmatched: 9. The DNA for the CDR3 is TGTGCCAGCAGTTTAGGGACAGACAGCTCCCACACCTTC. As protein: CASSLGTDSSHTF.

This clone is a singleton in its sample. The V gene is TRBV28, the J gene TRBJ2-7, with D perhaps matching TRBD1 (5 bases). Trimming stripped 1 base from V and 5 bases from J, with 12 bases between. Germline loops: CDR1 MDHEN, CDR2 SYDVKM. The CDR3 has 14 amino acids. CDR3 sequence reads: CASSLLTPGHEQYF. The DNA of the CDR3 is TGTGCCAGCAGTTTATTAACCCCAGGGCACGAGCAGTACTTC.

The gene calls are TRBV18 and TRBJ2-7; 7 nucleotides agree with TRBD2. The CDR3 loop spans 13 amino acids. Losses at the gene ends were 3 bases for V and 7 bases for J; bases not matched to a gene: 6. The germline CDR1 and CDR2 sequences are KGHSH and LQKENI. The CDR3 spells CASSPPSGREQYF. The CDR3 nucleotides are TGTGCCAGCTCACCCCCTAGCGGAAGGGAGCAGTACTTC.

This chain connects TRBV28 to TRBJ1-1, with no clear D. V lost 5 bases and J lost 1, with 11 bases in between. The CDR3 is 14 residues long. Germline CDR1 MDHEN, CDR2 SYDVKM. The CDR3: CASSAFSKNTEAFF. CDR3 in DNA: TGTGCCAGCAGTGCATTTTCGAAGAACACTGAAGCTTTCTTT. Using reference TRBV28 and TRBJ1-1 for the parts outside the CDR3, the full variable domain is DVKVTQSSRYLVKRTGEKVFLECVQDMDHENMFWYRQDPGLGLRLIYFSYDVKMKEKGDIPEGYSVSREKKERFSLILESASTNQTSMYLCASSAFSKNTEAFFGQGTRLTVV.

Here the CDR3 DNA reads TGTGCCAGCTCACAGGGGAGCTCCTATAATTCACCCCTCCACTTT. Translated: CASSQGSSYNSPLHF. The rearrangement links TRBV18 to TRBJ1-6, with D possibly being TRBD1 (5 bases). The CDR3 has 15 amino acids. V lost 4 bases, J lost 0 bases, and 7 bases lay in between. Germline-derived CDR1 and CDR2 are KGHSH and LQKENI.

The chain recombines TRBV7-2 with TRBJ2-3, with TRBD2 matching 7 bases. Germline values: CDR1 SGHTA, CDR2 FQGNSA. The ends lost 1 base at V and 7 bases at J; junction bases unmatched: 2. The CDR3 spans 13 residues. This CDR3 reads CASSLERGYTQYF. CDR3 coding DNA: TGTGCCAGCAGCTTAGAGCGGGGTTATACGCAGTATTTT.